This paragraph reports one T cell receptor beta chain. What it binds is not known. This sample was taken from a study of CD8+ T cells in alopecia areata. The study, taken as a whole, reports: Especially in alopecia totalis/universalis, lesional scalp showed greater clonality than normal scalp did.

Once RNA had been extracted, it was reverse transcribed into cDNA to act as the sequencing template. The method was immunoSEQ multiplex PCR; TCRdb's version includes in-frame clones alone and lacks a portion of them. This sample carries 150,000 to 200,000 clones, under 80% of them seen once, and the ten largest clones take roughly 1.3%. Treatment described: oral pan-JAK inhibitor, 5-10 mg twice daily. The clonotype was recovered from a human donor with alopecia areata. Source: CD4+ T cells sorted from blood, taken around week 50, from a patient treated with tofacitinib.

The CDR3 spells CASSVTVTGTDTQYF. CDR3 nucleotide sequence: TGTGCCAGTAGTGTAACGGTAACGGGGACAGATACGCAGTATTTT. This chain joins TRBV19 and TRBJ2-3; maybe TRBD2 (5 bases). Looked up from germline, CDR1 is LNHDA and CDR2 is SQIVND (reference sequence). The CDR3 length is 15 residues. The ends were cut back, 5 bases at V and 3 bases at J, with 15 bases in the middle. Full variable domain (remainder filled in from reference TRBV19 and TRBJ2-3): DGGITQSPKYLFRKEGQNVTLSCEQNLNHDAMYWYRQDPGQGLRLIYYSQIVNDFQKGDIAEGYSVSREKKESFPLTVTSAQKNPTAFYLCASSVTVTGTDTQYFGPGTRLTVL.